This T cell receptor beta chain was obtained from a study of hypomethylating agent response in myelodysplastic syndrome. As for the study in general: Hypomethylating treatment was azacitidine in most of the 11, decitabine in 3 of 11.

Turning to this clone: The antigen is undetermined.

Study results and limitations: Control donors' ages did not match those of MDS patients.

At survey resolution, roughly 400 ng of DNA per sample was split into two 200 ng replicates. Study processing details: Of some 170,000 unique clonotypes, approximately 1.5% were previously reported viral-epitope-specific in VDJdb. Generated by immunoSEQ multiplex PCR, the TCRdb table keeps only in-frame clones and is missing some. V and J calls and clone size are as listed in that table; D and trimming were resolved from the DNA. The data hold almost 7,500 clones, with around 84% observed a single time. Germline lookup yields CDR1 MNHNS and CDR2 SASEGT. Trimming took 6 bases from V and 0 from J, leaving 12 bases between them. This CDR3 region has 15 residues.

The sequencing here drew on bone marrow, taken before or after starting hypomethylating agent treatment for myelodysplastic syndrome (not recorded which). This rearrangement joins TRBV6-1 to TRBJ1-3; no clear D gene. This TCR was sampled from a human donor with myelodysplastic syndrome. The chain's CDR3 is CASRGVRSSGNTIYF. In DNA form, the CDR3 reads TGTGCCAGCAGAGGAGTACGGAGCTCTGGAAACACCATATATTTT.